This T cell receptor (beta chain) was observed in a study of neurological immune-mediated disorders. Study results and limitations: Across subjects, expanded clones had no CDR3 amino acid sequences in common, pointing to private repertoires in all groups. It was HTLV-1-associated myelopathy that showed the most TCR clonal expansion, while multiple sclerosis showed the least, falling below healthy controls.

The table lists this clonotype with many counts. Its target is unknown. The sorted libraries were prepared using around 980,000 CD4+ or CD8+ T cells that had themselves been sorted. cDNA was made by 5'RACE with 10-nucleotide random UMIs. TCRdb redid the calling of the 5' RACE reads with MiXCR, one entry per CDR3 protein. Of 18,000 or so distinct CDR3 sequences detected, 14% appear once; the ten largest clones hold about 7.2%. V dropped 7 bases and J dropped 4 bases, with 16 bases sitting between them. CDR1 SQVTM and CDR2 ANQGSEA come from the germline V gene. CDR3 length: 13 residues. The V and J genes are TRBV29-1 and TRBJ1-1; possible D gene TRBD1, 6 bases. This clonotype originated in an older woman with HTLV-1-associated myelopathy (HAM/TSP). The sample consisted of CD4+ T cells from blood. The DNA for the CDR3 is TGCAGCGCTGGAGGGGGGCCGGGCACTGAAGCTTTCTTT. Residues: CSAGGGPGTEAFF. The variable domain in full, with the rest retrieved from reference TRBV29-1 and TRBJ1-1, is SAVISQKPSRDICQRGTSLTIQCQVDSQVTMMFWYRQQPGQSLTLIATANQGSEATYESGFVIDKFPISRPNLTFSTLTVSNMSPEDSSIYLCSAGGGPGTEAFFGQGTRLTVV.